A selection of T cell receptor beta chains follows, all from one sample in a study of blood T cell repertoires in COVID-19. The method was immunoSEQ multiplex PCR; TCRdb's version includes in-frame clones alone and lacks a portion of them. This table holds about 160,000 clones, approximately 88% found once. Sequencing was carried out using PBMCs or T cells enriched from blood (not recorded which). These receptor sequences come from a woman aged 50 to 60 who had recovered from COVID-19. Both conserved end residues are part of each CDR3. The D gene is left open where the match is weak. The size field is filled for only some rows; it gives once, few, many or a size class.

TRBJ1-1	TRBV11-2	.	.	CASSFKQRNTEAFF	TGTGCCAGCAGCTTTAAACAGAGGAACACTGAAGCTTTCTTT
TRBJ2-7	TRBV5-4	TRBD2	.	CASSSRGSGGFSYEQYF	TGTGCCAGCAGCTCGAGGGGTAGCGGGGGGTTCTCCTACGAGCAGTACTTC
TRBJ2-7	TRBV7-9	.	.	CASSFASAYEQYF	TGTGCCAGCAGCTTCGCCTCGGCCTACGAGCAGTACTTC
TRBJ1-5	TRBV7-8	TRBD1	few	CASSSHRGLSQPQHF	TGTGCCAGCAGCTCCCACAGGGGCCTTAGCCAGCCCCAGCATTTT
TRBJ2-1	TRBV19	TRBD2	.	CASVAGPSYNEQFF	TGTGCCTCAGTAGCGGGACCTTCCTACAATGAGCAGTTCTTC
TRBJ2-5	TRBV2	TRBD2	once	CASSRLAGGQETQYF	TGTGCCAGCAGTAGGCTAGCGGGGGGGCAAGAGACCCAGTACTTC
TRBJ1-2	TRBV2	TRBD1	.	CASSSTGGYGYTF	TGTGCCAGCAGCTCGACAGGGGGGTATGGCTACACCTTC
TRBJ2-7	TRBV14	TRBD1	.	CASSPQGLRGNEQYF	TGTGCCAGCAGCCCACAGGGGCTCAGGGGTAACGAGCAGTACTTC
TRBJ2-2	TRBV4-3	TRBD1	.	CASSQEGGQGYTGELFF	TGCGCCAGCAGCCAAGAAGGGGGACAGGGCTACACCGGGGAGCTGTTTTTT
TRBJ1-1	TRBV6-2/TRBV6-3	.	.	CASSTQVNTEAFF	TGTGCCAGCAGTACCCAGGTGAACACTGAAGCTTTCTTT
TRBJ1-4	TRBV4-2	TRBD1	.	CASSQSTTGINEKLFF	TGTGCCAGCAGCCAAAGTACGACAGGGATTAATGAAAAACTGTTTTTT
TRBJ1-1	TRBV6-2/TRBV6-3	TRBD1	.	CASSRTGNEAFF	TGTGCCAGCAGTCGGACAGGGAATGAAGCTTTCTTT
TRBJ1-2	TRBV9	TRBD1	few	CASGTANYGYTF	TGTGCCAGCGGGACAGCCAACTATGGCTACACCTTC
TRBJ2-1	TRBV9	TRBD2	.	CASSSRLAGGPGSSYNEQFF	TGTGCCAGCAGCTCCAGACTAGCGGGGGGGCCGGGGAGCTCCTACAATGAGCAGTTCTTC
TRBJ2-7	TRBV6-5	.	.	CASKDDAAPYEQYF	TGTGCCAGCAAAGACGATGCGGCTCCCTACGAGCAGTACTTC
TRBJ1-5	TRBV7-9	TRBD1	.	CASSLGDSSNQPQHF	TGTGCCAGCAGCTTAGGGGACAGTAGCAATCAGCCCCAGCATTTT
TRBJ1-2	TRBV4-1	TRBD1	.	CASSLQEVQGANYGYTF	TGCGCCAGCAGCCTCCAAGAGGTCCAGGGGGCCAACTATGGCTACACCTTC
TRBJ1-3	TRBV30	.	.	CAVAPSPGNTIYF	TGTGCCGTAGCACCGTCTCCTGGAAACACCATATATTTT
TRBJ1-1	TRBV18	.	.	CASSEASVNTEAFF	TGTGCCAGCTCCGAAGCGTCGGTTAACACTGAAGCTTTCTTT
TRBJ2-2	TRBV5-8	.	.	CASSYARGHTGELFF	TGTGCCAGCAGCTACGCGCGGGGCCACACCGGGGAGCTGTTTTTT
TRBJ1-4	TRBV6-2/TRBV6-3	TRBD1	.	CASSYSPGQVDEKLFF	TGTGCCAGCAGTTACTCGCCGGGACAGGTAGACGAAAAACTGTTTTTT
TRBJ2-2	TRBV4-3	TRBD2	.	CASSRGLALTGELFF	TGCGCCAGCAGCCGGGGACTAGCGCTAACCGGGGAGCTGTTTTTT
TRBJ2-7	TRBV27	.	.	CASSLSGTRGREQYF	TGTGCCAGCAGTTTGTCCGGGACTAGGGGGCGGGAGCAGTACTTC